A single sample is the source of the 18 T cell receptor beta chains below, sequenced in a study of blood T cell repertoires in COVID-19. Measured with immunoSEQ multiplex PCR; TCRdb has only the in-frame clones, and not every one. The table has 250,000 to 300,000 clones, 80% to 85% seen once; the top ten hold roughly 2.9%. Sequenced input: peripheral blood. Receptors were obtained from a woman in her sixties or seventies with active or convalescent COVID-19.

CDR3 bases: TGCGCCAGCAGCCCCCTGGACTCCCTTCTCCAAGAGACCCAGTACTTC. Protein sequence: CASSPLDSLLQETQYF. The J gene is TRBJ2-5, the V gene TRBV5-1; maybe TRBD2 (5 bases). This CDR3 has 16 residues. Trimming left V 4 bases short and J 1 base short, with 17 bases between. The germline V gene encodes CDR1 SGHRS and CDR2 YFSETQ.

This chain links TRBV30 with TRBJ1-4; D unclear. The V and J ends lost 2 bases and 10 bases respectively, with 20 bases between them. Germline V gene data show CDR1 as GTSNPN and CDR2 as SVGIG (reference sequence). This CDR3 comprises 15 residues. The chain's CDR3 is CAWSFGSLKFGKLFF. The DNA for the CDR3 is TGTGCCTGGAGTTTCGGGAGTTTGAAATTCGGAAAACTGTTTTTT.

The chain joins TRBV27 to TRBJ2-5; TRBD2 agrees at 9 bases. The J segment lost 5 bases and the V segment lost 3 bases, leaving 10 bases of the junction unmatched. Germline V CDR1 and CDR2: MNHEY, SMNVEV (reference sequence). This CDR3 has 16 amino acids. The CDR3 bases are TGTGCCAGCAGTTTGTTTCGGCTAGCGGGGAGTGAGACCCAGTACTTC. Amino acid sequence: CASSLFRLAGSETQYF.

CDR3 residues: CAWSVSYVGANSPLHF. For the CDR3, the DNA is TGTGCCTGGAGTGTCAGTTACGTGGGGGCCAATTCACCCCTCCACTTT. This chain uses TRBV30 with TRBJ1-6; a possible D gene is TRBD1 (6 bases). V lost 0 bases to trimming and J lost 7 bases, with 16 bases between them. From germline, CDR1 is GTSNPN and CDR2 SVGIG (reference sequence). The CDR3 loop spans 16 amino acids.

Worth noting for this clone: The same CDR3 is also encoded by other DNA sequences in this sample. The CDR3 nucleotides read TGTGCCAGCAGTTACTCGGCAGACACTGAAGCTTTCTTT. Translation gives CASSYSADTEAFF. The V call is TRBV6-5, the J call TRBJ1-1; D unclear. This CDR3 is 13 amino acids long. With 0 bases removed from V and 3 bases from J, the gap between germline ends came to 5 bases. The germline CDR1 and CDR2 sequences are MNHEY and SVGAGI.

The CDR3 sequence: CASSLAPSAPYEQYF. The CDR3 nucleotides are TGTGCCAGCAGCTTAGCCCCTAGCGCCCCCTACGAGCAGTACTTC. This chain uses TRBV7-2 with TRBJ2-7, with a weak D call TRBD2 (6 bases). Trimming left V 0 bases short and J 2 bases short, with 11 bases between. Germline lookup yields CDR1 SGHTA and CDR2 FQGNSA. The CDR3 sequence is 15 residues long. The whole variable domain, remainder taken from reference TRBV7-2 and TRBJ2-7, is GAGVSQSPSNKVTEKGKDVELRCDPISGHTALYWYRQSLGQGLEFLIYFQGNSAPDKSGLPSDRFSAERTGGSVSTLTIQRTQQEDSAVYLCASSLAPSAPYEQYFGPGTRLTVT.

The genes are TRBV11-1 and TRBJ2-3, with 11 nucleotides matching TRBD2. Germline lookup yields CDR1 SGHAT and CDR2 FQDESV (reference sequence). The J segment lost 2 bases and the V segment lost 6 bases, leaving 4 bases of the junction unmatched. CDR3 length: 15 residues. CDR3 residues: CASRPSGGITDTQYF. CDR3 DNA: TGTGCCAGCAGGCCTAGCGGGGGGATCACAGATACGCAGTATTTT.

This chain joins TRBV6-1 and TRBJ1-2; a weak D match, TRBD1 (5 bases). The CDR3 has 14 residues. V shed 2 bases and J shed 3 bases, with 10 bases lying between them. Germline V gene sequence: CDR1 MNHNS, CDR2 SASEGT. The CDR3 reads CASSELTGDYGYTF. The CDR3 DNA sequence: TGTGCCAGCAGTGAACTAACAGGAGACTATGGCTACACCTTC.

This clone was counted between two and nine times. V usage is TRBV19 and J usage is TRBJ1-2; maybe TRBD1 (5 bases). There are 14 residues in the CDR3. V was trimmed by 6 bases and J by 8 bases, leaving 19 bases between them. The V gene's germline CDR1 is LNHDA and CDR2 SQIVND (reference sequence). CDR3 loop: CASSPGAGRMGYTF. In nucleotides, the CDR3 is TGTGCCAGTAGCCCTGGCGCGGGGCGGATGGGCTACACCTTC.

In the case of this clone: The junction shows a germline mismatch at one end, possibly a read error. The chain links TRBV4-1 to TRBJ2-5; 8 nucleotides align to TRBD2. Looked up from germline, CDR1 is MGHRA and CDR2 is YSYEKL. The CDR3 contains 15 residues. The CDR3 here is CASSSTTGGWETQYF. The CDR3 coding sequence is TGTGCCAGCAGCTCAACCACGGGGGGGTGGGAGACCCAGTACTTC.

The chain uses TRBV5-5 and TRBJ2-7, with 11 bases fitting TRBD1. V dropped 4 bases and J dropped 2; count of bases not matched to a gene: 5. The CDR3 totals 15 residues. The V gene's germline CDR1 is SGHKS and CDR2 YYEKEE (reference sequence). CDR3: CASSEGGQGAYEQYF. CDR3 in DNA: TGTGCCAGCAGCGAGGGGGGACAGGGGGCCTACGAGCAGTACTTC.

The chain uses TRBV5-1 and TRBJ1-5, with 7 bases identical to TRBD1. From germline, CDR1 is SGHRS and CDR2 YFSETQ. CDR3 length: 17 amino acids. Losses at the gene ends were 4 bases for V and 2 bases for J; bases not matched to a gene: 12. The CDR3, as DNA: TGCGCCAGCAGCCGAGGGGTAACAGGGGATGGCAATCAGCCCCAGCATTTT. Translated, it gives CASSRGVTGDGNQPQHF.

CDR3 coding DNA: TGCGCCAGCAGCCATGAGAGGCCCACAGATACGCAGTATTTT. As protein: CASSHERPTDTQYF. The chain recombines TRBV4-1 with TRBJ2-3; no reliable D call. V lost 3 bases, J lost 2 bases, and 9 bases lay in between. Germline V CDR1 and CDR2: MGHRA, YSYEKL. The CDR3 is 14 residues long.

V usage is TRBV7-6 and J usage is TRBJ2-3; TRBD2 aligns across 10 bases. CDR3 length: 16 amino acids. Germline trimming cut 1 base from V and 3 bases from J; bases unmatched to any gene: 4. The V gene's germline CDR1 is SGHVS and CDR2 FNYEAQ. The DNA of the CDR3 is TGTGCCAGCAGCTTAGGGACTAGCGGATATACAGATACGCAGTATTTT. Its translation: CASSLGTSGYTDTQYF.

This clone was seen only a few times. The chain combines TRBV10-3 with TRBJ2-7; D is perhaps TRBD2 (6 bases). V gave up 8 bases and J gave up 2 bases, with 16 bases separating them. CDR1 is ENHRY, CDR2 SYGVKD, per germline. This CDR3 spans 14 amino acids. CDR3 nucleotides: TGTGCCATCGGCGGGGCAGCTCGAACCTACGAGCAGTACTTC. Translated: CAIGGAARTYEQYF.

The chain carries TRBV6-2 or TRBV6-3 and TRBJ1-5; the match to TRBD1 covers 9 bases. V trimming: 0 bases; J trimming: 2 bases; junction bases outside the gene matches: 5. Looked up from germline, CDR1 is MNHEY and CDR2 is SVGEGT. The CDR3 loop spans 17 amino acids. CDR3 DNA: TGTGCCAGCAGTTACTCGAGTACAGGGGGCCGCAATCAGCCCCAGCATTTT. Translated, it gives CASSYSSTGGRNQPQHF.

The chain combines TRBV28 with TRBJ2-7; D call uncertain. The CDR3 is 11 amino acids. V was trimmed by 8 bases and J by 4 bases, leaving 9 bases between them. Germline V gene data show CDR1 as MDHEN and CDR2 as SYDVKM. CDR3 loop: CASPPEYEQYF. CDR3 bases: TGTGCCAGCCCCCCCGAGTACGAGCAGTACTTC.

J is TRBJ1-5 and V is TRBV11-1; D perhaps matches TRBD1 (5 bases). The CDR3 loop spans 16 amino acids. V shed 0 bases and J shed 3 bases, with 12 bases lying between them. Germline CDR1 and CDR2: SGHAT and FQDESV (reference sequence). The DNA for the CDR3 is TGTGCCAGCAGCTTAGCTCTGGGGCAGAACAATCAGCCCCAGCATTTT. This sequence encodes CASSLALGQNNQPQHF.